A single sample gave rise to the 4 T cell receptor beta chains below, sequenced in a study of T cell responses to AZD1222 COVID-19 vaccine. Generated by immunoSEQ multiplex PCR, the TCRdb table keeps only in-frame clones and is missing some. Among more than 100,000 clones listed, 92% were seen once. The sequencing here drew on peripheral blood, taken on day 0 of AZD1222 vaccination. The receptors were sampled from an adult in good health.

This sequence joins TRBV6-5 and TRBJ1-1; D unresolved. Trimming stripped 2 bases from V and 1 base from J, with 11 bases between. This CDR3 spans 15 amino acids. Germline V gene sequence: CDR1 MNHEY, CDR2 SVGAGI. The CDR3 coding sequence is TGTGCCAGCAGTTACGAGGCCGCCGCGAACACTGAAGCTTTCTTT. It specifies CASSYEAAANTEAFF.

V is TRBV11-3 and J is TRBJ1-1; TRBD1 aligns across 9 bases. J gave up 1 base and V 2 bases, and 14 bases lay outside the gene matches. From germline, CDR1 is SGHNT and CDR2 YENEEA. The CDR3 totals 19 residues. The chain's CDR3 is CASSLSGGGTGRGNTEAFF. The CDR3, as DNA: TGTGCCAGCAGCTTATCCGGGGGAGGGACAGGGCGAGGGAACACTGAAGCTTTCTTT.

The CDR3 nucleotides are TGTGCCAGCAGCTTAGGTCTGGGGGTGAGCAATCAGCCCCAGCATTTT. It yields the protein CASSLGLGVSNQPQHF. This chain connects TRBV7-8 to TRBJ1-5; the D gene is possibly TRBD1 (5 bases). The V gene's germline CDR1 is SGHVS and CDR2 FQNEAQ. This CDR3 spans 16 amino acids. V lost 1 base and J lost 1, with 11 bases in between.

The CDR3 loop reads CASSSSAGGGNEQFF. In nucleotides, the CDR3 is TGTGCCAGCAGCTCATCAGCGGGGGGGGGCAATGAGCAGTTCTTC. The rearrangement joins TRBV3-1 (or the pseudogene TRBV3-2) to TRBJ2-1, with 10 bases matching TRBD2. The CDR3 is made up of 15 amino acids. CDR1 LGHDT and CDR2 YNNKEL come from the germline V gene (reference sequence). Losses at the gene ends were 5 bases for V and 6 bases for J; bases not matched to a gene: 7.